This TCR beta chain was found in a study of blood T cell repertoires in COVID-19. Across the whole study: COVID-19 samples, acute and convalescent, were from the United States, Italy and Spain. Nucleic acid was either cDNA or gDNA, and it came from T cells, B-cell-depleted T cells, or PBMCs.

Germline CDR1 reads SGHTA; CDR2 reads FQGNSA. V gave up 1 base and J gave up 3 bases, with 6 bases separating them. This CDR3 spans 13 amino acids. As processed by the authors: Amplification from reference gene primers served as the basis for estimated nucleated cell counts. The protocol was immunoSEQ multiplex PCR, while the TCRdb copy is restricted to in-frame clones and leaves out a portion. That table supplies the V and J calls and clone size; D and trimming were determined from the DNA. The profile shows about 190,000 clones, roughly 78% of them singletons. This clone was counted a few times. The source material was peripheral blood. The chain recombines TRBV7-2 with TRBJ1-2; TRBD1 is a possible D gene (5 bases). The clonotype was recovered from a woman aged 80 or older with active or convalescent COVID-19. This CDR3 reads CASSLGTYYGYTF. The CDR3 coding sequence is TGTGCCAGCAGCTTAGGGACATACTATGGCTACACCTTC. Drawing the rest from reference TRBV7-2 and TRBJ1-2, the complete variable domain is GAGVSQSPSNKVTEKGKDVELRCDPISGHTALYWYRQSLGQGLEFLIYFQGNSAPDKSGLPSDRFSAERTGGSVSTLTIQRTQQEDSAVYLCASSLGTYYGYTFGSGTRLTVV.